The clone carrying this TCR beta chain showed up just once. The antigen remains unidentified. Likely unrecorded immune exposures existed in these nominally healthy donors. PCR employed 60 Vbeta and 13 Jbeta primers. Measured with immunoSEQ multiplex PCR; TCRdb has only the in-frame clones, and not every one. The sample has roughly 220,000 clones; 65% to 85% are singletons. The sample originates from a study of cytomegalovirus exposure and HLA in healthy donors. The study, taken as a whole, reports: With DRB1 most and HLA-C fewest, TCR association rates differed between HLA loci in a later analysis.

The CDR3 loop spans 13 amino acids. CDR1 and CDR2 from the germline V gene are MNHEY and SMNVEV (reference sequence). Trimming took 4 bases from V and 5 from J; bases not matched to a gene: 2. The source is a man younger than 45 in good health and CMV-seronegative. The chain links TRBV27 to TRBJ2-3; 8 bases map to TRBD1. Sequenced: PBMCs. The CDR3 coding sequence is TGTGCCAGCAGTTGGGGACAGGTAGATACGCAGTATTTT. Translated, it gives CASSWGQVDTQYF.